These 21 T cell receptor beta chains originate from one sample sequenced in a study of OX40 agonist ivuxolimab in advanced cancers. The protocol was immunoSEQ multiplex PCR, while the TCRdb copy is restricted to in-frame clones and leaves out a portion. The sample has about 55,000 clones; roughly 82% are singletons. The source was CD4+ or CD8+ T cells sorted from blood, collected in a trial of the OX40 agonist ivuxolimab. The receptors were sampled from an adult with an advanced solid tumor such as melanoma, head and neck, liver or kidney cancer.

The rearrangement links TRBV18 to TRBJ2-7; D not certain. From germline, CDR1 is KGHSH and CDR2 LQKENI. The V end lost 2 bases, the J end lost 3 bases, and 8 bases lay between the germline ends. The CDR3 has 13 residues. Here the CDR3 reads CASSPLSGYEQYF. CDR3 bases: TGTGCCAGCTCACCATTGTCTGGCTACGAGCAGTACTTC.

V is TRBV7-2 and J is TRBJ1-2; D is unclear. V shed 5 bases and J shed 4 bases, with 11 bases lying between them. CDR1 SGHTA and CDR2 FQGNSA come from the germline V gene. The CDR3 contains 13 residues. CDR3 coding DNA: TGTGCCAGCAGCCACCCCACAACCTATGGCTACACCTTC. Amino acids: CASSHPTTYGYTF.

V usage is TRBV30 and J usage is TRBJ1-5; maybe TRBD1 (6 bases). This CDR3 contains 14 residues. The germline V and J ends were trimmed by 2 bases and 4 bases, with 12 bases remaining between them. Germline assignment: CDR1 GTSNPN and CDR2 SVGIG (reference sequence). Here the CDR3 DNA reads TGTGCCTGGAGTCAGGGGTCCCTTAATCAGCCCCAGCATTTT. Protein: CAWSQGSLNQPQHF.

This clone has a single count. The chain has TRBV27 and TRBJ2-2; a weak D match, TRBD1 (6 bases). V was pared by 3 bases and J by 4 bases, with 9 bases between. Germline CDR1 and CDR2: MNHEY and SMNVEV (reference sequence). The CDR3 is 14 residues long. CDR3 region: CASSFQGLTGELFF. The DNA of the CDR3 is TGTGCCAGCAGTTTCCAGGGGCTCACCGGGGAGCTGTTTTTT.

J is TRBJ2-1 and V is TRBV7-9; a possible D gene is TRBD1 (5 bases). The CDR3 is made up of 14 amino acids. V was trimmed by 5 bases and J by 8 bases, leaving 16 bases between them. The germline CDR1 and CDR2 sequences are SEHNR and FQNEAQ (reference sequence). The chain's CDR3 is CASSPQVRRDEQFF. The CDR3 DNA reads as TGTGCCAGCAGCCCCCAGGTCCGCAGGGATGAGCAGTTCTTC.

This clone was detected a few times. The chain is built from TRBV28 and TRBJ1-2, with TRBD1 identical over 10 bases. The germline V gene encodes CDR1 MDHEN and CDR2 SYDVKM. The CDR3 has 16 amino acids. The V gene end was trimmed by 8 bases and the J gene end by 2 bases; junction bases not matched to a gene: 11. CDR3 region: CASSEVGTGVNYGYTF. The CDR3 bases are TGTGCCAGCTCCGAGGTCGGGACAGGGGTCAACTATGGCTACACCTTC.

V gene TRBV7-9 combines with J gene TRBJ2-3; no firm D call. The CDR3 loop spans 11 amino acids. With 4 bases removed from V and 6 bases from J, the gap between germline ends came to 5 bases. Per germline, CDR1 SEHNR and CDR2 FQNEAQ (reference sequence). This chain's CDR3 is CASSYLDTQYF. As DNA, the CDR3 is TGTGCCAGCAGCTACTTGGATACGCAGTATTTT. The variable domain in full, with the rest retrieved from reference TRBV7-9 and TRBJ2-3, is DTGVSQNPRHKITKRGQNVTFRCDPISEHNRLYWYRQTLGQGPEFLTYFQNEAQLEKSRLLSDRFSAERPKGSFSTLEIQRTEQGDSAMYLCASSYLDTQYFGPGTRLTVL.

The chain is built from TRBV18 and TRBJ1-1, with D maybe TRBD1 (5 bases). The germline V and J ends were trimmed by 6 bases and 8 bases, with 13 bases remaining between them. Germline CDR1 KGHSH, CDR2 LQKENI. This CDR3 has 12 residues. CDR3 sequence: CASSVFWGEAFF. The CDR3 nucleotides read TGTGCCAGCTCCGTATTTTGGGGGGAAGCTTTCTTT.

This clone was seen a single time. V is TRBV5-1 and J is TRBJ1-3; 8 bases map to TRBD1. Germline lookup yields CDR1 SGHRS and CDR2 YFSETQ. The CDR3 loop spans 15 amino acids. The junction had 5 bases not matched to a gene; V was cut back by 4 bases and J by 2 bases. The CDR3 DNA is TGCGCCAGCAGCCTACAGGGGGATACTGGAAACACCATATATTTT. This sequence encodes CASSLQGDTGNTIYF.

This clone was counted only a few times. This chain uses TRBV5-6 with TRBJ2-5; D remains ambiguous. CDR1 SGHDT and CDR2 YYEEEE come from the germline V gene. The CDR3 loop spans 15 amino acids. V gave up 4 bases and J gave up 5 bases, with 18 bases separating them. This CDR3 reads CASSTPGRPRETQYF. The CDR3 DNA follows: TGTGCCAGCAGCACCCCCGGACGGCCGAGGGAGACCCAGTACTTC.

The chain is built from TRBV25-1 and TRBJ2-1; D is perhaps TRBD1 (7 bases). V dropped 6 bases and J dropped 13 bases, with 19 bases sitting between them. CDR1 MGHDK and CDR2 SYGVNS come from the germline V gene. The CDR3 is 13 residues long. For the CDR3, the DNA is TGTGCCAGCAGCCCCTGGAGTCAGGGGGGACAGTTCTTC. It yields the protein CASSPWSQGGQFF.

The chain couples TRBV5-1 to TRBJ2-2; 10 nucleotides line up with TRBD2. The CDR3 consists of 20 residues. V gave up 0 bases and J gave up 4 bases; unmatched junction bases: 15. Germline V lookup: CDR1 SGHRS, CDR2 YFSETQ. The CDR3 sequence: CASSLVDRTGTSAGTGELFF. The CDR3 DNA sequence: TGCGCCAGCAGCTTGGTAGATCGGACAGGGACTAGCGCTGGCACCGGGGAGCTGTTTTTT.

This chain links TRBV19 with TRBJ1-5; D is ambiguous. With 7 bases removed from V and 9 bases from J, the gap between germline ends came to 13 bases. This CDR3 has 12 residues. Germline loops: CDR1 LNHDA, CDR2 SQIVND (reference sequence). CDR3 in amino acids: CASISPAGPQHF. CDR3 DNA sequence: TGTGCCAGTATCTCGCCCGCCGGGCCCCAGCATTTT.

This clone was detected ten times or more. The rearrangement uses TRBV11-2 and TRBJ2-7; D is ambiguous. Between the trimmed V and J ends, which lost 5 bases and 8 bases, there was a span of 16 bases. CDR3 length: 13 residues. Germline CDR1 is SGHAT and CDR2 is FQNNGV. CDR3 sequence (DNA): TGTGCCAGCAGCCACGACTCAGTCAGACAGCAGTACTTC. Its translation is CASSHDSVRQQYF.

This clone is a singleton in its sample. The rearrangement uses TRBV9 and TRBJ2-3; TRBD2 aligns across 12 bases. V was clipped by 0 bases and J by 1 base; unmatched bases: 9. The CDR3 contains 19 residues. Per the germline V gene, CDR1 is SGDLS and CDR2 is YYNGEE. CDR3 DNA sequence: TGTGCCAGCAGCGTAGTGGCTAGCGGGGGGGCCTTAGGCACAGATACGCAGTATTTT. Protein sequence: CASSVVASGGALGTDTQYF.

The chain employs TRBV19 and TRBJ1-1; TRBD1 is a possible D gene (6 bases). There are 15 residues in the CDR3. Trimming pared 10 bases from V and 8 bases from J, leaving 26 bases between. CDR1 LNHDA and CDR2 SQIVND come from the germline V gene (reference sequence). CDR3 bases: TGTGCCACCTCGTCGGCGGGCAGGGGAGGATACGAAGCTTTCTTT. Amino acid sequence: CATSSAGRGGYEAFF.

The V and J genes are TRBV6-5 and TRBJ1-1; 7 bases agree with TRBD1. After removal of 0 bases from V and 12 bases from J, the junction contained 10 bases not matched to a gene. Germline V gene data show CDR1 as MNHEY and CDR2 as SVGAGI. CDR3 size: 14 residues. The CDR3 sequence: CASSYSGRGQPSFF. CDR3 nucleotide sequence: TGTGCCAGCAGTTACTCAGGGAGGGGGCAGCCCTCTTTCTTT.

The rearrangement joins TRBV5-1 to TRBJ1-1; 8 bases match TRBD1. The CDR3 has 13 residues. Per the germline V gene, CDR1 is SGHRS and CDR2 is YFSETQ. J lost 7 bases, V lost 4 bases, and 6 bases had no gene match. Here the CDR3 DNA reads TGCGCCAGCAGCGTGGGACAGGCAGGTGAAGCTTTCTTT. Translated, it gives CASSVGQAGEAFF.

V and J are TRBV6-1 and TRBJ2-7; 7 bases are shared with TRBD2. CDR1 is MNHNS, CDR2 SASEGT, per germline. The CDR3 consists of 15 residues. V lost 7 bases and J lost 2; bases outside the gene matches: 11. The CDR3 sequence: CASTKGSGTTYEQYF. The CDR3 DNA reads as TGTGCCAGCACGAAGGGGAGCGGGACTACCTACGAGCAGTACTTC.

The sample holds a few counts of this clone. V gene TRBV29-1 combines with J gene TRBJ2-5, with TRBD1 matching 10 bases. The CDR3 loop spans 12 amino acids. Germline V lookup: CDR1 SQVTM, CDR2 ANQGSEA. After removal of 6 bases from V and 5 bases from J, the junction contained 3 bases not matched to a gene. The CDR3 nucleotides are TGCAGCGTGGGGACAGGGGACGAGACCCAGTACTTC. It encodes CSVGTGDETQYF.

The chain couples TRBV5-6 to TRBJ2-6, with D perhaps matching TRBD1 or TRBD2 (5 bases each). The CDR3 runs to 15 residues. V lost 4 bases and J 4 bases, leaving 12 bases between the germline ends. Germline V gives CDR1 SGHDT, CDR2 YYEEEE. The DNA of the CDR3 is TGTGCCAGCAGCCCGGGGCCCTCGGGGGCCAACGTCCTGACTTTC. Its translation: CASSPGPSGANVLTF.